The sequence of this T cell receptor beta chain was determined in a study of shared T cell receptors in the human thymus. Germline CDR1 reads MDHEN; CDR2 reads SYDVKM. The CDR3 runs to 13 residues. Germline trimming cut 6 bases from V and 7 bases from J; bases unmatched to any gene: 5. The method was immunoSEQ multiplex PCR; TCRdb's version includes in-frame clones alone and lacks a portion of them. The profile covers 630,000 or so clones, with 70% to 90% appearing a single time and about 0.0094% taken by the ten largest. These same records also appear under a second study, on human thymus T cells.

The sample consisted of thymocytes. This sequence originates from a boy younger than two with a congenital heart defect. The rearrangement links TRBV28 to TRBJ2-7; 11 nucleotides match TRBD2. Here the CDR3 reads CASSPRLAGEQYF. The CDR3, as DNA: TGTGCCAGCAGCCCCAGACTAGCGGGAGAGCAGTACTTC.